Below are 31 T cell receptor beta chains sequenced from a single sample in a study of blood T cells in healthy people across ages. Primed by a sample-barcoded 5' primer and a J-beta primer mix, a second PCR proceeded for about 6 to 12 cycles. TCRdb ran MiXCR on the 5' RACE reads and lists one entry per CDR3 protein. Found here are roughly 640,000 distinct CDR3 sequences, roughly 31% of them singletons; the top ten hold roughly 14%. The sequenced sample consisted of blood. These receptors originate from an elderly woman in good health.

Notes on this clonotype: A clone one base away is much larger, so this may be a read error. The CDR3 here is CASSPNRCSEQFF. CDR3 nucleotides: TGTGCCAGCAGTCCTAACCGGTGTAGTGAGCAGTTCTTC. This chain uses TRBV28 with TRBJ2-1; unclear D gene. V was pared by 5 bases and J by 9 bases, with 14 bases between. Looked up from germline, CDR1 is MDHEN and CDR2 is SYDVKM. The CDR3 is 13 amino acids.

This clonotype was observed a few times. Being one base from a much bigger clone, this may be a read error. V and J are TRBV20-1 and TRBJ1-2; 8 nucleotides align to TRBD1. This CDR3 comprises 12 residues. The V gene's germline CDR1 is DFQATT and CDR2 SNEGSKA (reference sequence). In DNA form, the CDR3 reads TGCAGGGTGGACAGGGTAGACTATGGCTACACCTTC. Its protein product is CRVDRVDYGYTF.

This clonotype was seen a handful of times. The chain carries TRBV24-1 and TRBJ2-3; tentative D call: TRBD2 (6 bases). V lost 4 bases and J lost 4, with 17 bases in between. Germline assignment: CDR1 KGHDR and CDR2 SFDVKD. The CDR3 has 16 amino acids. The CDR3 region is CATSDPGSPGADTQYF. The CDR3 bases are TGTGCCACCAGTGACCCCGGTAGCCCGGGGGCAGATACGCAGTATTTT.

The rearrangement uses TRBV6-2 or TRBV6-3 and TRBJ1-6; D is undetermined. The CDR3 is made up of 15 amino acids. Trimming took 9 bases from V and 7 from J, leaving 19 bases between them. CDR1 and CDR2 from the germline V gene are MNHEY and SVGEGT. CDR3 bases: TGTGCCAGTCTTGAGTCAAGATCTTGGAATTCACCCCTCCACTTT. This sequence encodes CASLESRSWNSPLHF.

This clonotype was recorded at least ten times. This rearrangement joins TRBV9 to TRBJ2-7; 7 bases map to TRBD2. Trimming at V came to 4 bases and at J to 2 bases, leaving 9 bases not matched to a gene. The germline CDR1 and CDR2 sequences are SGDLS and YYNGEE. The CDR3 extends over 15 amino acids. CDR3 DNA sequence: TGTGCCAGCAGCATGGGGGGGGTCCTAGCCTACGAGCAGTACTTC. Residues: CASSMGGVLAYEQYF.

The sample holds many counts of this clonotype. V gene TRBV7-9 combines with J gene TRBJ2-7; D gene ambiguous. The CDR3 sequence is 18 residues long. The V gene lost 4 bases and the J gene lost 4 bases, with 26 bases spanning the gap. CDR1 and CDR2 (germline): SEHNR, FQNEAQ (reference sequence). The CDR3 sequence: CASSSSPPSASVLYEQYF. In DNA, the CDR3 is TGTGCCAGCAGCTCCTCGCCCCCTTCTGCTTCTGTTTTGTACGAGCAGTACTTC. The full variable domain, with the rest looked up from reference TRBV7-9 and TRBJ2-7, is DTGVSQNPRHKITKRGQNVTFRCDPISEHNRLYWYRQTLGQGPEFLTYFQNEAQLEKSRLLSDRFSAERPKGSFSTLEIQRTEQGDSAMYLCASSSSPPSASVLYEQYFGPGTRLTVT.

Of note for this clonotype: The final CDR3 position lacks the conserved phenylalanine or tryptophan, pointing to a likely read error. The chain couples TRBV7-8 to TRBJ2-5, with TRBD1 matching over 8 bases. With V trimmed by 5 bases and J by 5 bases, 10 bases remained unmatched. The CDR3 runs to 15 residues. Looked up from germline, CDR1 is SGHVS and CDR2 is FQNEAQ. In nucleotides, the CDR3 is TGTGCCAGCAGCCGACAGGGGTCCCGCCGGGAGACCCAGTACCAC. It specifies CASSRQGSRRETQYH.

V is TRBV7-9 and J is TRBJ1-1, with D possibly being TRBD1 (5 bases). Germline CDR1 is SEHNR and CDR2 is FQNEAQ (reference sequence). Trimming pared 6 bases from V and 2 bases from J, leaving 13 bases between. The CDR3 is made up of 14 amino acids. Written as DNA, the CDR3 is TGTGCCAGCAGGGTCGCGGGGCTCAACACTGAAGCTTTCTTT. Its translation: CASRVAGLNTEAFF.

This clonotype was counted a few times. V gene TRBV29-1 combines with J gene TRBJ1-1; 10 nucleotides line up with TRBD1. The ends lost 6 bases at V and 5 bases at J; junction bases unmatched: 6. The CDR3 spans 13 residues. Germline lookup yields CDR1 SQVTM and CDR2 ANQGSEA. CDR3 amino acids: CSVLTGGVTEAFF. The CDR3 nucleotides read TGCAGCGTCCTGACAGGGGGCGTAACTGAAGCTTTCTTT. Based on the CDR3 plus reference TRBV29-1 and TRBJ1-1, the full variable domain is SAVISQKPSRDICQRGTSLTIQCQVDSQVTMMFWYRQQPGQSLTLIATANQGSEATYESGFVIDKFPISRPNLTFSTLTVSNMSPEDSSIYLCSVLTGGVTEAFFGQGTRLTVV.

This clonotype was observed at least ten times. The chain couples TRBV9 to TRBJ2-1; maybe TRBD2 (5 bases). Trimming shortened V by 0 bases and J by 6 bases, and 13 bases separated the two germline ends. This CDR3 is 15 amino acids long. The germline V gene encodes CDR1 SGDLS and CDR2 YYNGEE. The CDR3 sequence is CASSVGEGRPNEQFF. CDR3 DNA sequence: TGTGCCAGCAGCGTAGGTGAAGGGAGACCCAATGAGCAGTTCTTC.

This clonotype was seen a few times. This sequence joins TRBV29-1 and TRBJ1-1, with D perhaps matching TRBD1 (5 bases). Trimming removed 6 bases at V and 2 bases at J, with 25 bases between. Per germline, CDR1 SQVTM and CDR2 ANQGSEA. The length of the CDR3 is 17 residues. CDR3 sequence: CSVARGDLGSPNTEAFF. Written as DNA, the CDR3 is TGCAGCGTCGCCAGAGGGGATCTAGGCAGCCCCAACACTGAAGCTTTCTTT.

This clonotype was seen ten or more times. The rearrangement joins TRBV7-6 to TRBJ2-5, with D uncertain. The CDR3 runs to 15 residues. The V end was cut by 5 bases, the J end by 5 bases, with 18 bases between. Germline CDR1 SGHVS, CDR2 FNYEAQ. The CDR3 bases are TGTGCCAGCAGCAGTTTTCCGAGTCCCAGGGAGACCCAGTACTTC. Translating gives CASSSFPSPRETQYF.

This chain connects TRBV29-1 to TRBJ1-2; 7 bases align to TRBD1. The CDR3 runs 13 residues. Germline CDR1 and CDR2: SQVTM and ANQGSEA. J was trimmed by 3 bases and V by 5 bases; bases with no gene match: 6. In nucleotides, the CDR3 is TGCAGCGTTCTGACAGGGAATGACTATGGCTACACCTTC. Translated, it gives CSVLTGNDYGYTF.

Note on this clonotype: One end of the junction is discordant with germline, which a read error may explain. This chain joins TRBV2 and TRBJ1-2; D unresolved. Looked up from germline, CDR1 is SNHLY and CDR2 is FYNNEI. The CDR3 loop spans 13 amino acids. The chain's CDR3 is CASNGVGDYGCTF. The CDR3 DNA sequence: TGTGCCAGCAATGGGGTTGGTGACTATGGCTGCACCTTC.

Here the CDR3 DNA reads TGTGCCAGCAATCCCCCACAAAATCAGCCCCAGCATTTT. The encoded protein is CASNPPQNQPQHF. The rearrangement links TRBV28 to TRBJ1-5; the D is unclear. V lost 7 bases to trimming and J lost 4 bases, with 11 bases between them. The CDR3 sequence is 13 residues long. Germline CDR1 is MDHEN and CDR2 is SYDVKM.

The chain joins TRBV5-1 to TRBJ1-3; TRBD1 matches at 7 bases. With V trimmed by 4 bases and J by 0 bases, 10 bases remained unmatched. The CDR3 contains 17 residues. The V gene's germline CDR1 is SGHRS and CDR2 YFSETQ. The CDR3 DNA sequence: TGCGCCAGCAGCGTGGTTCCGGGACAGAGCTCTGGAAACACCATATATTTT. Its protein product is CASSVVPGQSSGNTIYF. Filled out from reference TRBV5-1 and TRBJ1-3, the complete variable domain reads KAGVTQTPRYLIKTRGQQVTLSCSPISGHRSVSWYQQTPGQGLQFLFEYFSETQRNKGNFPGRFSGRQFSNSRSEMNVSTLELGDSALYLCASSVVPGQSSGNTIYFGEGSWLTVV.

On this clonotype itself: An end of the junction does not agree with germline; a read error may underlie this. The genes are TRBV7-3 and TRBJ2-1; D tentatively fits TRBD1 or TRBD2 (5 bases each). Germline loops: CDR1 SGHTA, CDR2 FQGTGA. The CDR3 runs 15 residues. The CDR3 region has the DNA TGTGCCAGCAGCTTAATTGGTGGGGGTGGGAATGAGCAGGTCTTC. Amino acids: CASSLIGGGGNEQVF. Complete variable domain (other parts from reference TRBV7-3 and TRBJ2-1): GAGVSQTPSNKVTEKGKYVELRCDPISGHTALYWYRQSLGQGPEFLIYFQGTGAADDSGLPNDRFFAVRPEGSVSTLKIQRTERGDSAVYLCASSLIGGGGNEQVFGPGTRLTVL.

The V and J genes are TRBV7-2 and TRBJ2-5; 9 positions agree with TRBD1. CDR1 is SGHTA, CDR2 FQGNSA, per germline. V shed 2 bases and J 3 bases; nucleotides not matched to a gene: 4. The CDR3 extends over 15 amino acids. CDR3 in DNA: TGTGCCAGCAGCTTACCGGGACAGGGTAAAGAGACCCAGTACTTC. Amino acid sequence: CASSLPGQGKETQYF. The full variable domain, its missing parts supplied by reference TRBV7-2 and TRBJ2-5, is GAGVSQSPSNKVTEKGKDVELRCDPISGHTALYWYRQSLGQGLEFLIYFQGNSAPDKSGLPSDRFSAERTGGSVSTLTIQRTQQEDSAVYLCASSLPGQGKETQYFGPGTRLLVL.

The CDR3 is CASRPGTGGGNQPQHF. The CDR3 DNA reads as TGTGCCAGCAGACCCGGGACAGGGGGCGGCAATCAGCCCCAGCATTTT. This chain joins TRBV12-3 or TRBV12-4 and TRBJ1-5; TRBD1 aligns across 12 bases. There are 16 residues in the CDR3. The V segment lost 6 bases and the J segment 2 bases; nucleotides outside the gene matches: 5.

The CDR3, as DNA: TGTGCCAGCAGTTGGGGGGGACAGGGCGGAACTGAAGCTTTCTTT. This codes for CASSWGGQGGTEAFF. The chain couples TRBV6-2 or TRBV6-3 to TRBJ1-1; 9 bases are a match to TRBD1. The CDR3 is made up of 15 amino acids. Germline V gene sequence: CDR1 MNHEY, CDR2 SVGEGT. Unmatched junction bases numbered 8, after V lost 4 bases and J lost 5 bases.

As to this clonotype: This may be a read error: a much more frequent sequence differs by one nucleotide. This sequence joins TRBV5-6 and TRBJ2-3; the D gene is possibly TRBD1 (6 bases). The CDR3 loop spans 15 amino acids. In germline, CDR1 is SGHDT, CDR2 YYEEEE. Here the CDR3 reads CASSLVLGWTDTRYF. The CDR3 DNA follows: TGTGCCAGCAGCTTGGTTCTAGGGTGGACAGATACGCGGTATTTT.

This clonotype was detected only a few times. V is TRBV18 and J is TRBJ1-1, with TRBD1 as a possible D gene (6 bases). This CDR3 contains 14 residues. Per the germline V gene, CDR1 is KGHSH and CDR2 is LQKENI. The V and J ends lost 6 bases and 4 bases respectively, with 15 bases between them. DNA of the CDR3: TGTGCCAGCTCCCCCGAGACAGGTCTCACTGAAGCTTTCTTT. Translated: CASSPETGLTEAFF.

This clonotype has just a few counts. The DNA of the CDR3 is TGTGCCACCAGTGAACCCGGCTCCGGGGAGCTGTTTTTT. Encoded protein: CATSEPGSGELFF. This chain connects TRBV24-1 to TRBJ2-2; D not resolved. Deletions cut 4 bases from V and 6 bases from J, with 8 bases between. In germline, CDR1 is KGHDR, CDR2 SFDVKD. The CDR3 has 13 residues.

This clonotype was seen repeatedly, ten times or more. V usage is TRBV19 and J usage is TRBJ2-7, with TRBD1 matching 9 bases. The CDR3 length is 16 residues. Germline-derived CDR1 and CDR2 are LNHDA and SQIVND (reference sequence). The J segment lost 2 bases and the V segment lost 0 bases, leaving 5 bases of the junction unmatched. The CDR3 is CASSIDGQGQTYEQYF. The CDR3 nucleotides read TGTGCCAGTAGTATAGATGGACAGGGGCAAACCTACGAGCAGTACTTC. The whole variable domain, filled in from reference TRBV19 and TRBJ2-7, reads DGGITQSPKYLFRKEGQNVTLSCEQNLNHDAMYWYRQDPGQGLRLIYYSQIVNDFQKGDIAEGYSVSREKKESFPLTVTSAQKNPTAFYLCASSIDGQGQTYEQYFGPGTRLTVT.

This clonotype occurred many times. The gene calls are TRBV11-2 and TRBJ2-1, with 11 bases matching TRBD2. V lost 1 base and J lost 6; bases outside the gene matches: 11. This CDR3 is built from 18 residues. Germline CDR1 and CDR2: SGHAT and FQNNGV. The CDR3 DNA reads TGTGCCAGCAGCTTAGTAGGTAGGCTAGCGGGGGGAGTCAATGAGCAGTTCTTC. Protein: CASSLVGRLAGGVNEQFF.

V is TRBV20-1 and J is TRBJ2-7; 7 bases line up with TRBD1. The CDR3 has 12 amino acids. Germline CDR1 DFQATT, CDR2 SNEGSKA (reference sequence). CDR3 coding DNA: TGCAGCGCCCGACAGGGTTCCTACGAGCAGTACTTC. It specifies CSARQGSYEQYF.

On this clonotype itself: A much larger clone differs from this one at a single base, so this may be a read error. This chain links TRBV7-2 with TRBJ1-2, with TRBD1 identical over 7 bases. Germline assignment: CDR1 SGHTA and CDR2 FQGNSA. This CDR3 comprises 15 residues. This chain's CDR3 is CVSSPMDRQSYGYTF. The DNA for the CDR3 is TGTGTCAGCAGCCCTATGGACAGGCAATCTTATGGCTACACCTTC.

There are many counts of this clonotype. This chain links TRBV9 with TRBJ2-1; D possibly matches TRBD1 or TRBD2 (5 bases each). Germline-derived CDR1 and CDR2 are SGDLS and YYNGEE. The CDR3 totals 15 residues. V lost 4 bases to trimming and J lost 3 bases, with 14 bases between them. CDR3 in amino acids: CASSSLGDHYNEQFF. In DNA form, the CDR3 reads TGTGCCAGCAGCAGTTTAGGGGACCACTACAATGAGCAGTTCTTC.

CDR3 coding DNA: TGCGCCAGCAGCTTCAGGTCAAGGAATCCCATAGGTGAGCAGTTCTTC. Translating it yields CASSFRSRNPIGEQFF. The chain combines TRBV5-1 with TRBJ2-1; unclear D gene. The germline V gene encodes CDR1 SGHRS and CDR2 YFSETQ. V lost 2 bases and J 9 bases, leaving 21 bases between the germline ends. The CDR3 sequence is 16 residues long.

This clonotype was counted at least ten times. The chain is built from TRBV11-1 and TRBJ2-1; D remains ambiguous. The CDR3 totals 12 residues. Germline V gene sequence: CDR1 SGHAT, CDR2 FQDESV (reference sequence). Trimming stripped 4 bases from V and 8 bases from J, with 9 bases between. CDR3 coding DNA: TGTGCCAGCAGCTATCGTTCGGATGAGCAGTTCTTC. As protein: CASSYRSDEQFF.

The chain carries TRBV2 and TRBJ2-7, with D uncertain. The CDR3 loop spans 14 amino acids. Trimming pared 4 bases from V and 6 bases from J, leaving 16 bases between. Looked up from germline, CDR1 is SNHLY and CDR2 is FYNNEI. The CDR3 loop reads CASSGPGFRLEQYF. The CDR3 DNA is TGTGCCAGCAGTGGCCCGGGCTTTCGGCTCGAGCAGTACTTC.